This T cell receptor (beta chain) was sequenced in a study of blood T cell repertoires in COVID-19. Study-level information: PBMCs, B-cell-depleted T cells, or T cells were the source of the cDNA or gDNA that made up the material.

With V trimmed by 0 bases and J by 9 bases, 7 bases remained unmatched. This CDR3 has 15 residues. Germline V gives CDR1 SGHKS, CDR2 YYEKEE (reference sequence). The repertoire was sequenced with immunoSEQ multiplex PCR; TCRdb's copy has only in-frame clones and lacks some. The sample yields fewer than 75,000 clones, about nine tenths seen once. The source is a man aged 45-65 years with active COVID-19. The J gene is TRBJ2-1, the V gene TRBV5-5; 9 bases match TRBD1. Sequences were obtained from peripheral blood. The CDR3 region is CASSLVGQGGGEQFF. DNA for the CDR3: TGTGCCAGCAGCTTGGTGGGACAGGGAGGGGGTGAGCAGTTCTTC. The variable domain in full, with the rest retrieved from reference TRBV5-5 and TRBJ2-1, is DAGVTQSPTHLIKTRGQQVTLRCSPISGHKSVSWYQQVLGQGPQFIFQYYEKEERGRGNFPDRFSARQFPNYSSELNVNALLLGDSALYLCASSLVGQGGGEQFFGPGTRLTVL.